This T cell receptor beta chain was captured by sequencing in a study of blood T cell repertoires in COVID-19. Across the whole study: There were acute and convalescent COVID-19 samples, and they came from the United States, Italy and Spain.

CDR1 is SQVTM and CDR2 is ANQGSEA in the germline V gene. Deletions cut 1 base from V and 1 base from J, with 7 bases between. The CDR3 has 13 amino acids. Source study methods: It was from reference gene primer amplification that nucleated cell counts were estimated. Only in-frame clones appear in the TCRdb table, and some are missing; sequencing was by immunoSEQ multiplex PCR. V, J and clone size were drawn from that table, and D and trimming were deduced from the DNA. The profile shows 90,000 to 150,000 clones, 85% to 90% of them singletons. The V call is TRBV29-1, the J call TRBJ1-1; perhaps TRBD1 as D (6 bases). The clonotype comes from a man between 65 and 85 years old with active or convalescent COVID-19. The sequencing sample was made of peripheral blood. The chain's CDR3 is CSVEVGGNTEAFF. In DNA form, the CDR3 reads TGCAGCGTTGAAGTAGGGGGGAACACTGAAGCTTTCTTT.